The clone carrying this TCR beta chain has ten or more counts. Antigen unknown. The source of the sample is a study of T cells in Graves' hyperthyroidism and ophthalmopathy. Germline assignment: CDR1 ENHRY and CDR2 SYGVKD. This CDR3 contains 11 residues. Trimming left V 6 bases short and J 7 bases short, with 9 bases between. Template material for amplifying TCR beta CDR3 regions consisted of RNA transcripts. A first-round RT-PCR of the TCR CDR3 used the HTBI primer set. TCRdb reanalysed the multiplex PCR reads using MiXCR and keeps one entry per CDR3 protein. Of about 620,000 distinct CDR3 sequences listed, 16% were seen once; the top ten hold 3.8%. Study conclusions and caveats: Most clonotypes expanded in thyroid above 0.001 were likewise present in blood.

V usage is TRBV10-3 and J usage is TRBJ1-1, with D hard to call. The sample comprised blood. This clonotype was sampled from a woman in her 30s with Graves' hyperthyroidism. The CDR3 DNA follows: TGTGCCATCAGCTACGGCGGTGAAGCTTTCTTT. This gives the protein CAISYGGEAFF.